Listed here is a single T cell receptor (beta chain). Preparation of the TCRbeta library was carried out with unique molecular identifiers. TCRdb reprocessed the PCR reads with MiXCR, giving one entry per CDR3 protein. The repertoire holds about 980,000 distinct CDR3 sequences, 25% to 30% seen once, with about 28% in the top ten. These data come from a study of T-cell reconstitution after alpha-beta-depleted transplantation in children. The sample in question was PBMCs, mostly from graft donor cells, obtained 360 days after TCRalphabeta/CD19-depleted stem cell transplant. This TCR came from a boy in the first two years of life who had a stem cell transplant for SCID, so the T cells may come from the graft donor.

For the CDR3, the DNA is TGTGCCAGCAGTCCCCGGATAGTCAGGGTCGAAACAGATACGCAGTATTTT. Protein product: CASSPRIVRVETDTQYF. The chain joins TRBV12-3 or TRBV12-4 to TRBJ2-3; weak D call: TRBD1 (5 bases). The V gene lost 5 bases and the J gene lost 3 bases, with 21 bases spanning the gap. The CDR3 covers 17 residues.